This T cell receptor (beta chain) was profiled in a study of shared clonotypes between healthy human individuals. In the original workflow: Filtering was not the same, since immunoSEQ gave junction-only sequences without quality scores. The method was immunoSEQ multiplex PCR; TCRdb's version includes in-frame clones alone and lacks a portion of them. That table is the source of V, J and clone size, and D and trimming were worked out from the DNA. The sample lists approximately 480,000 clones; about three quarters were seen once. Per the germline V gene, CDR1 is SGHNT and CDR2 is YYREEE (reference sequence). Germline trimming cut 4 bases from V and 5 bases from J; bases unmatched to any gene: 9. CDR3 size: 15 residues. Adult donors, all healthy and HIV-negative, had no recent acute infections or vaccinations.

This clonotype was obtained from a woman aged 40-49 years in good health. Some clones in this sample may be carry-over from other donors' samples. The chain recombines TRBV5-4 with TRBJ2-1; TRBD2 aligns across 7 bases. What was sequenced was PBMCs. The CDR3 nucleotides read TGTGCCAGCAGCGGGACTAAGTGGGGTAACAATGAGCAGTTCTTC. It yields the protein CASSGTKWGNNEQFF.